The subject of this entry is one T cell receptor beta chain. Its cognate antigen is unknown. Only in-frame clones appear in the TCRdb table, and some are missing; sequencing was by immunoSEQ multiplex PCR. The table shows over 100,000 clones, with about 87% occurring only once. This sample is drawn from a study of identifying expanded T cells in peripheral blood. Whole-study findings and limits: Differentially abundant clones: 0.95 to 1.5 between replicates, 15 to 17 at 2 to 3 weeks, under 25 at four. Across healthy donors, higher total template counts meant significantly greater roughly two-week count variance.

During the collection period, no donor immune events like infections were recorded. CDR3 size: 11 residues. The germline gives CDR1 DFQATT, CDR2 SNEGSKA (reference sequence). Trimming pared 6 bases from V and 6 bases from J, leaving 12 bases between. Sequenced input: blood. The chain carries TRBV20-1 and TRBJ2-7, with TRBD1 as a possible D gene (6 bases). The receptor was derived from a person between 18 and 75 years old in good health. CDR3 region: CSANRVSEQYF. DNA of the CDR3: TGCAGTGCAAACAGGGTTAGCGAGCAGTACTTC.